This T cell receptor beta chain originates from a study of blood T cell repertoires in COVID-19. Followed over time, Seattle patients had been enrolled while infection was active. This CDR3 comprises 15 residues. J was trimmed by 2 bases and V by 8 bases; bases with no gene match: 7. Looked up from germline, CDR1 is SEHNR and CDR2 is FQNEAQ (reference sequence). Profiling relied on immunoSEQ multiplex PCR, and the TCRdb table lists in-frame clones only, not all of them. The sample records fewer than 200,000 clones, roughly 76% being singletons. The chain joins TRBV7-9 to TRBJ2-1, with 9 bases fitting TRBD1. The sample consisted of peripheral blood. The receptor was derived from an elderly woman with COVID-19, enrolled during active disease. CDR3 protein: CASSTGTGTYNEQFF. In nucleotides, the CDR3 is TGTGCCAGCTCTACCGGGACAGGGACCTACAATGAGCAGTTCTTC.